This T cell receptor beta chain was identified in a study of control samples from healthy donors and cancer patients. Sequenced by immunoSEQ multiplex PCR; TCRdb stores in-frame clones only, minus some. The sample yields over 85,000 clones, just over 90% seen once. Sequenced input: blood. The source of this sequence is a woman in her 30s in good health.

CDR3 amino acids: CASSRTGPYGYTF. CDR3 bases: TGTGCCAGCAGTAGGACAGGCCCCTATGGCTACACCTTC. The V gene is TRBV2, the J gene TRBJ1-2, with 7 bases matching TRBD1. Trimming took 5 bases from V and 4 from J; bases not matched to a gene: 4. Germline CDR1 and CDR2: SNHLY and FYNNEI. CDR3 length: 13 residues.